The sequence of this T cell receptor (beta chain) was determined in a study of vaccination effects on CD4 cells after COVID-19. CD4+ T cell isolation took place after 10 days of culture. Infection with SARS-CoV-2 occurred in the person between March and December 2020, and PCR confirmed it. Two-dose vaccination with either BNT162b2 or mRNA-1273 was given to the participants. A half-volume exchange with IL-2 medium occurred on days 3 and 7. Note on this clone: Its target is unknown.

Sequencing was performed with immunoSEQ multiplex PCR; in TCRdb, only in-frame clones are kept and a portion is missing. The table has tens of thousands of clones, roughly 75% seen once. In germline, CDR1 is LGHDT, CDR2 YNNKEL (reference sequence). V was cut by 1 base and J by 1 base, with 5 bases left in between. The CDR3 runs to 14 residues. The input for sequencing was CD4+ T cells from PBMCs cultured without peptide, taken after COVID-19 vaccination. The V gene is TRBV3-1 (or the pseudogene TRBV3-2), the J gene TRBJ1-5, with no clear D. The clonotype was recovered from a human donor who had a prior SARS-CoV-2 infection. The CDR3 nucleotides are TGTGCCAGCAGCCAAGTAAGCAGCAATCAGCCCCAGCATTTT. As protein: CASSQVSSNQPQHF.